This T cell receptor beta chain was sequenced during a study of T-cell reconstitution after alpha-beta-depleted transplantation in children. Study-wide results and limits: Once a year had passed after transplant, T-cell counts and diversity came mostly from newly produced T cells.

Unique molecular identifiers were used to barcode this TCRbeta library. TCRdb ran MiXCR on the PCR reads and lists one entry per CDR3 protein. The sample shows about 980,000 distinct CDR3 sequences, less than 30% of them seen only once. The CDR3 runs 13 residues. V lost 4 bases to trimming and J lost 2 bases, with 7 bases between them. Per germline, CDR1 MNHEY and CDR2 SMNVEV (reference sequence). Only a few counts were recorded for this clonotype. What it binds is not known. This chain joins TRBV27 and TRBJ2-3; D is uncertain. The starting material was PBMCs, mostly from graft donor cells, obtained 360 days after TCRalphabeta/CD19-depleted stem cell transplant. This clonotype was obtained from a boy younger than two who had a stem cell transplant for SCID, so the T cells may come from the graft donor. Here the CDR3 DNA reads TGTGCCAGCAGTTGGTTGGCCACAGATACGCAGTATTTT. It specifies CASSWLATDTQYF.